The 7 T cell receptor beta chains presented below share a single source sample, sequenced in a study of T cells after yellow fever vaccination. From the 5' RACE reads, TCRdb called clonotypes with MiXCR, one entry per CDR3 protein. The table includes over 200,000 distinct CDR3 sequences, 6.5% to 7.5% detected once. The starting material was CD4+ T cells sorted from PBMCs, obtained on the day of the yellow fever booster vaccination. The receptors come from a man between 25 and 39 years old who received the YFV17D yellow fever vaccine.

In its sample, this clonotype was seen a few times. DNA for the CDR3: TGTGCCAGCAGCTCGTCCTCAGGGTATGGCTACACCTTC. Amino acid sequence: CASSSSSGYGYTF. This rearrangement joins TRBV7-2 to TRBJ1-2, with a weak D call TRBD1 (5 bases). CDR1 is SGHTA, CDR2 FQGNSA, per germline. This CDR3 is built from 13 residues. Trimming removed 4 bases at V and 5 bases at J, with 11 bases between.

This clonotype was counted many times. V is TRBV20-1 and J is TRBJ2-5; possibly TRBD2 for D (6 bases). Trimming took off 3 bases at V and 1 base at J, with 6 bases between the two ends. Germline loops: CDR1 DFQATT, CDR2 SNEGSKA (reference sequence). The CDR3 runs 12 residues. The CDR3 DNA is TGCAGTGCTAGCGGGAGCCAAGAGACCCAGTACTTC. It encodes CSASGSQETQYF.

This clonotype showed up many times. V is TRBV13 and J is TRBJ2-5; D is unclear. Trimming took off 4 bases at V and 1 base at J, with 10 bases between the two ends. The V gene's germline CDR1 is PRHDT and CDR2 FYEKMQ (reference sequence). CDR3 length equals 14 residues. CDR3 loop: CASSSPLSQETQYF. The CDR3 DNA is TGTGCCAGCAGCTCTCCGCTCAGCCAAGAGACCCAGTACTTC.

This chain uses TRBV7-8 with TRBJ2-7; a weak D match, TRBD2 (5 bases). Trimming shortened V by 4 bases and J by 1 base, and 14 bases separated the two germline ends. The CDR3 has 15 amino acids. Germline V gives CDR1 SGHVS, CDR2 FQNEAQ. In DNA, the CDR3 is TGTGCCAGCAGCTCCCGAGCAGGAGGATCCTACGAGCAGTACTTC. It yields the protein CASSSRAGGSYEQYF.

The J gene is TRBJ2-6, the V gene TRBV7-9, with TRBD1 matching over 10 bases. V shed 5 bases, J shed 2 bases, and the junction held 3 bases outside the gene matches. The V gene's germline CDR1 is SEHNR and CDR2 FQNEAQ (reference sequence). The CDR3 totals 16 residues. This CDR3 is CASSRGTGAGANVLTF. CDR3 nucleotides: TGTGCCAGCAGCCGCGGGACAGGGGCTGGGGCCAACGTCCTGACTTTC. Drawing the rest from reference TRBV7-9 and TRBJ2-6, the complete variable domain is DTGVSQNPRHKITKRGQNVTFRCDPISEHNRLYWYRQTLGQGPEFLTYFQNEAQLEKSRLLSDRFSAERPKGSFSTLEIQRTEQGDSAMYLCASSRGTGAGANVLTFGAGSRLTVL.

The CDR3 DNA follows: TGTGCCAGCAGTTACTCGACTTTAGCCAAAAACATTCAGTACTTC. This translates into CASSYSTLAKNIQYF. V usage is TRBV6-2 or TRBV6-3 and J usage is TRBJ2-4; no reliable D call. The CDR3 runs to 15 residues. Trimming left V 0 bases short and J 0 bases short, with 6 bases between. Germline CDR1 MNHEY, CDR2 SVGEGT.

This clonotype was counted ten times or more. The rearrangement joins TRBV20-1 to TRBJ2-5, with 8 bases that match TRBD1. Per the germline V gene, CDR1 is DFQATT and CDR2 is SNEGSKA (reference sequence). The junction had 5 bases not matched to a gene; V was cut back by 2 bases and J by 3 bases. This CDR3 region has 14 residues. The CDR3 DNA reads as TGCAGTGCTAGATCTCCGACAGGGGAAGAGACCCAGTACTTC. This gives the protein CSARSPTGEETQYF.